The following is a T cell receptor (beta chain) sequence with its context. Antigen unknown. These data originate in a study of cytomegalovirus exposure and HLA in healthy donors. Overall study: The use of the same platform for the 95 to 150 validation repertoires and the roughly 700 first-cohort repertoires was reported by a later analysis.

This CDR3 contains 14 residues. Germline values: CDR1 MDHEN, CDR2 SYDVKM. Between the trimmed V and J ends, which lost 6 bases and 4 bases, there was a span of 16 bases. Libraries were prepared by immunoSEQ multiplex PCR; TCRdb keeps only in-frame clonotypes and omits some of them. The table records about 400,000 clones, about nine tenths of them present only once. General study points: Most TCR sequences were rare, but some public TCRs occurred in many donors. Three chains linked to CMV were shown in vitro to be specific for CMV antigens. The study recorded 164 TCR beta chains that were cytomegalovirus-associated.

This clonotype was obtained from a woman in her late teens or twenties in good health and CMV-seronegative. Sequencing was carried out using PBMCs. This chain links TRBV28 with TRBJ2-7, with D perhaps matching TRBD1 (7 bases). The CDR3 DNA follows: TGTGCCAGCAGGCTCCGGGACAGCGGGTACGAGCAGTACTTC. As protein: CASRLRDSGYEQYF.